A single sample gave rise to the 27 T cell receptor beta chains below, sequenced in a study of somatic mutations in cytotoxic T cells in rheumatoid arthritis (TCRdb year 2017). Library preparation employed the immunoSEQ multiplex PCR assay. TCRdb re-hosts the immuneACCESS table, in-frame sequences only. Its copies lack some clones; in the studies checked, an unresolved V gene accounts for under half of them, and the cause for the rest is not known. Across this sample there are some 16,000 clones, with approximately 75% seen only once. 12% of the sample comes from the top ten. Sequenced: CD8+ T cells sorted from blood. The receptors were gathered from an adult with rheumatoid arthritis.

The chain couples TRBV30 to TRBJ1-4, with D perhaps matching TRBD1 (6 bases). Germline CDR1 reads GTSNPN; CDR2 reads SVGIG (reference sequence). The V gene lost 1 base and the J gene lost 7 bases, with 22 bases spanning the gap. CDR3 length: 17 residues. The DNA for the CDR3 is TGTGCCTGGAGTGCCGCTCGAGATCAGGGGTGGGTTGAAAAACTGTTTTTT. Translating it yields CAWSAARDQGWVEKLFF.

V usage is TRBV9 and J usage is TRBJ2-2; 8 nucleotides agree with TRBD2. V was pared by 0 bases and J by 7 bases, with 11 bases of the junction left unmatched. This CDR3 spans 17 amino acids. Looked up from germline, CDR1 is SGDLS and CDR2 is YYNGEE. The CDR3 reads CASSVGPGGVGFGELFF. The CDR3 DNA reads TGTGCCAGCAGCGTAGGACCCGGGGGGGTTGGGTTCGGGGAGCTGTTTTTT.

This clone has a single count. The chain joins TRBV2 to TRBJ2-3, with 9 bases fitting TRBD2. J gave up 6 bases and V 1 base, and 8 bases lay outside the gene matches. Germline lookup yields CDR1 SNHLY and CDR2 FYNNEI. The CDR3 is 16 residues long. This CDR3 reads CASSEGPLAGSDTQYF. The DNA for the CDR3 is TGTGCCAGCAGTGAAGGTCCCCTAGCGGGGAGCGATACGCAGTATTTT.

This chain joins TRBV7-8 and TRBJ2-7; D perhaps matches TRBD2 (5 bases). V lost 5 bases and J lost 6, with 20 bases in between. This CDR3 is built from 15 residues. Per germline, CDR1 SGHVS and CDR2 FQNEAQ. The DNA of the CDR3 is TGTGCCAGCAGCCCACGGCTCGGGGAAGGTCTCGAGCAGTACGTC. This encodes CASSPRLGEGLEQYV.

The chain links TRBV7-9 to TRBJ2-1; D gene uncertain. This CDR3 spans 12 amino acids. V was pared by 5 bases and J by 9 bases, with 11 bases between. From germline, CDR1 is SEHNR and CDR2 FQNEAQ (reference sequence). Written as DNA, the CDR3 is TGTGCCAGCAGCATAGTACCGGGTGAGCAGTTCTTC. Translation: CASSIVPGEQFF. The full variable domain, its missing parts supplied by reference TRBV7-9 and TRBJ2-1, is DTGVSQNPRHKITKRGQNVTFRCDPISEHNRLYWYRQTLGQGPEFLTYFQNEAQLEKSRLLSDRFSAERPKGSFSTLEIQRTEQGDSAMYLCASSIVPGEQFFGPGTRLTVL.

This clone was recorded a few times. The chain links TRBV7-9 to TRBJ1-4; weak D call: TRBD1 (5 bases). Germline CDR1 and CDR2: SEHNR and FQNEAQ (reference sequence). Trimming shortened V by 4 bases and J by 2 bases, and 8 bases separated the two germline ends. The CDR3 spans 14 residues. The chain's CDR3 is CASSSGATNEKLFF. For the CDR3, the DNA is TGTGCCAGCAGCTCCGGGGCCACTAATGAAAAACTGTTTTTT. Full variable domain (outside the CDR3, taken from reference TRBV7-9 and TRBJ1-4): DTGVSQNPRHKITKRGQNVTFRCDPISEHNRLYWYRQTLGQGPEFLTYFQNEAQLEKSRLLSDRFSAERPKGSFSTLEIQRTEQGDSAMYLCASSSGATNEKLFFGSGTQLSVL.

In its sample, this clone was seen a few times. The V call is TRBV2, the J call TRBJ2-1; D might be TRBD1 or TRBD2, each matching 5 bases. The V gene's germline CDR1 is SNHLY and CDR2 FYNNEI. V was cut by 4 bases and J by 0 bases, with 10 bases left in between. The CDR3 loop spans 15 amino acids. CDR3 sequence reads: CASSGQRSSYNEQFF. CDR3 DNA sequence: TGTGCCAGCAGTGGACAGCGGAGCTCCTACAATGAGCAGTTCTTC.

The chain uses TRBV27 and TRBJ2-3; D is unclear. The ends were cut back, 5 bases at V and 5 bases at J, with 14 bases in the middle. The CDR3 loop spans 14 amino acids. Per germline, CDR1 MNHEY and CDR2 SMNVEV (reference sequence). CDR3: CASSPRNYLDTQYF. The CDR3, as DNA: TGTGCCAGCAGTCCCCGGAACTATCTAGATACGCAGTATTTT.

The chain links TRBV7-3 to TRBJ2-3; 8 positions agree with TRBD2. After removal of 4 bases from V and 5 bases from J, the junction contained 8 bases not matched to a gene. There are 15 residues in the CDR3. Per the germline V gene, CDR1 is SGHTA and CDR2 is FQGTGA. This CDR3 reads CASSSTGGKGDTQYF. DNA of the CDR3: TGTGCCAGCAGCTCCACGGGGGGGAAGGGAGATACGCAGTATTTT.

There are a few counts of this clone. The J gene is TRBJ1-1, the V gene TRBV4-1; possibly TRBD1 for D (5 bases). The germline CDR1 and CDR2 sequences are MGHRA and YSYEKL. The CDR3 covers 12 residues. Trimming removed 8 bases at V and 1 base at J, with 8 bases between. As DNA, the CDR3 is TGCGCCAGCTTGGGGGAGAACACTGAAGCTTTCTTT. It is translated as CASLGENTEAFF.

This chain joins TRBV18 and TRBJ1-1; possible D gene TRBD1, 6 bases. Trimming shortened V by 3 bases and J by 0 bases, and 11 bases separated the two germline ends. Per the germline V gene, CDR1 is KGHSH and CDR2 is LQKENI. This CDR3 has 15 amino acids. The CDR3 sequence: CASSPLGAMNTEAFF. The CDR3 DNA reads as TGTGCCAGCTCACCCCTGGGGGCAATGAACACTGAAGCTTTCTTT.

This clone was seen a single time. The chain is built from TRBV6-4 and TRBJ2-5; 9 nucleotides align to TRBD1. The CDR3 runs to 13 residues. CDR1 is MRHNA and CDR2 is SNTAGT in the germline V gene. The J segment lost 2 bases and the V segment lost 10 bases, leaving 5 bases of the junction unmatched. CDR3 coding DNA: TGTGCCACCCCGGACAGGGGTCAAGAGACCCAGTACTTC. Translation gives CATPDRGQETQYF.

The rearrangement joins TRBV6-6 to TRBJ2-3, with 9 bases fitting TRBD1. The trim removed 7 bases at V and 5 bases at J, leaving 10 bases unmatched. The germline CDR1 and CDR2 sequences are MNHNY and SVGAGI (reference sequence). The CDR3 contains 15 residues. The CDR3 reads CASKDRGFLGDTQYF. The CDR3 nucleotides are TGTGCCAGCAAGGACAGGGGATTCTTAGGAGATACGCAGTATTTT.

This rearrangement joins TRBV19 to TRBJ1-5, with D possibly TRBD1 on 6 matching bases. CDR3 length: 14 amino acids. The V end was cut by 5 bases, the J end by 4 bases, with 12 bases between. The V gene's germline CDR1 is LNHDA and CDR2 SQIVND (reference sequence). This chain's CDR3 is CASSDQGSNQPQHF. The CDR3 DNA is TGTGCCAGTAGTGACCAGGGGAGTAATCAGCCCCAGCATTTT.

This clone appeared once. CDR3 in amino acids: CASSLRPDEELYGYTF. CDR3 bases: TGCGCCAGCAGCCTCCGGCCGGATGAAGAACTCTATGGCTACACCTTC. The chain couples TRBV4-1 to TRBJ1-2; no definite D call. Per the germline V gene, CDR1 is MGHRA and CDR2 is YSYEKL. CDR3 length equals 16 residues. The V and J ends lost 4 bases and 4 bases respectively, with 19 bases between them.

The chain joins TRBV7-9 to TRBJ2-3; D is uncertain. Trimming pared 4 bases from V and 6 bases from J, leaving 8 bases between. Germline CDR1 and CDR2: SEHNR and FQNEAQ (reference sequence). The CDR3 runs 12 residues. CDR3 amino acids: CASSYLLDTQYF. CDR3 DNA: TGTGCCAGCAGCTACCTTCTGGATACGCAGTATTTT.

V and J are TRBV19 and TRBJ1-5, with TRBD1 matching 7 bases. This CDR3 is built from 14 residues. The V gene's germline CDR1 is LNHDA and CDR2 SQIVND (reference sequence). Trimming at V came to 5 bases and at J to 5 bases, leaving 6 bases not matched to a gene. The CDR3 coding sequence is TGTGCCAGTAGTCCCGGGACAGTTTATCAGCCCCAGCATTTT. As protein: CASSPGTVYQPQHF.

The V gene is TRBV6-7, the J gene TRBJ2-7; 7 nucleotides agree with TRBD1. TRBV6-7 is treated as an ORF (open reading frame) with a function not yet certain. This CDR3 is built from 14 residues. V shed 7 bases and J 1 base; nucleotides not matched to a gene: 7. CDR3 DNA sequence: TGTGCCAGCACCCCGGGACAGAGGTCCTACGAGCAGTACTTC. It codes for CASTPGQRSYEQYF.

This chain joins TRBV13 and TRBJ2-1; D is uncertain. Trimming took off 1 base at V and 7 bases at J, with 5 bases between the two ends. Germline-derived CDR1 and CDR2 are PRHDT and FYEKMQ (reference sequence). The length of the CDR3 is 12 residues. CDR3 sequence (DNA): TGTGCCAGCAGCTTAGTGGGGAATGAGCAGTTCTTC. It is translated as CASSLVGNEQFF.

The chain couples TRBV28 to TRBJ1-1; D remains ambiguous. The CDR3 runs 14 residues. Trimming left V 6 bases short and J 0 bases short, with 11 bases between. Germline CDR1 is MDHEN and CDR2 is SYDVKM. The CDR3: CASRPWRMNTEAFF. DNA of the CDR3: TGTGCCAGCAGGCCGTGGCGGATGAACACTGAAGCTTTCTTT.

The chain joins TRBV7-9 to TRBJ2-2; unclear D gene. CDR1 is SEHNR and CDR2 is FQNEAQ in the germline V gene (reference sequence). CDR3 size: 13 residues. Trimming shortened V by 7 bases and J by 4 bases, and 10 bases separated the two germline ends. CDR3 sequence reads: CASNLGFTGELFF. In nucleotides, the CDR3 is TGTGCCAGCAACCTAGGGTTCACCGGGGAGCTGTTTTTT.

In nucleotides, the CDR3 is TGTGCCAGCAGTGAAGCCACCGGGACAAGTGAGGAGCAGTTCTTC. This sequence encodes CASSEATGTSEEQFF. V gene TRBV6-1 combines with J gene TRBJ2-1, with a tentative D call TRBD1 (6 bases). The CDR3 contains 15 residues. Germline assignment: CDR1 MNHNS and CDR2 SASEGT. The germline V and J ends were trimmed by 0 bases and 10 bases, with 16 bases remaining between them.

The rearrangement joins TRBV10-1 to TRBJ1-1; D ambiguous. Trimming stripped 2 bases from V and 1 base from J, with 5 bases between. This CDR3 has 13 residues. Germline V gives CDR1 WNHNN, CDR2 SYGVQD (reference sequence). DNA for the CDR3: TGCGCCAGCAGTGAGGGTACGAACACTGAAGCTTTCTTT. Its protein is CASSEGTNTEAFF.

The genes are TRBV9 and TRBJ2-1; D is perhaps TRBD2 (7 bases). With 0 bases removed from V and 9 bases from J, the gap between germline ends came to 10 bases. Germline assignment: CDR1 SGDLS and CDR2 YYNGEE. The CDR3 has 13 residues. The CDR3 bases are TGTGCCAGCAGCGTAGGCGGGGGCAGTGAGCAGTTCTTC. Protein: CASSVGGGSEQFF.

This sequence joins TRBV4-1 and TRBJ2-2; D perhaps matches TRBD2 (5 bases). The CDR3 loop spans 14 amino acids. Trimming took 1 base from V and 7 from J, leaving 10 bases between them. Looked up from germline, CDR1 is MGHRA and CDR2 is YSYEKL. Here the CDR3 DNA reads TGCGCCAGCAGCCAAGTGAGGGCGGACGGGGAGCTGTTTTTT. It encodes CASSQVRADGELFF.

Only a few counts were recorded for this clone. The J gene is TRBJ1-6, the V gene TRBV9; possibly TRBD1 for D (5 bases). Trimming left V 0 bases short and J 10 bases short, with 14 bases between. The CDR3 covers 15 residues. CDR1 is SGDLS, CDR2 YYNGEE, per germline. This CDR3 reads CASSVDGGFGSPLHF. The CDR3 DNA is TGTGCCAGCAGCGTAGATGGGGGGTTTGGATCACCCCTCCACTTT.

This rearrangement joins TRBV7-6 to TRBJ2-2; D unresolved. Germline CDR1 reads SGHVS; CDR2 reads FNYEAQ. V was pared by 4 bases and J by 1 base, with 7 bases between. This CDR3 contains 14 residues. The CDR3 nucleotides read TGTGCCAGCAGCTACATTGAGAACACCGGGGAGCTGTTTTTT. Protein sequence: CASSYIENTGELFF.